The T cell receptor (beta chain) under discussion was sequenced for a study of blood T cell repertoires in COVID-19. Study overall: COVID-19 samples collected from the United States, Italy and Spain covered acute and convalescent phases. Nucleic acid was either cDNA or gDNA, and it came from T cells, B-cell-depleted T cells, or PBMCs.

This clone appeared a single time. The assay was immunoSEQ multiplex PCR, and TCRdb's table has in-frame clones only and misses some. This sample has more than 300,000 clones, with roughly 89% found just once. This TCR derives from a woman in her late teens or twenties who had recovered from COVID-19. Sequencing was carried out using peripheral blood.

The CDR3 spells CSASLAGGETQYF. The CDR3, as DNA: TGCAGTGCTAGTCTAGCGGGAGGGGAGACCCAGTACTTC. The chain links TRBV20-1 to TRBJ2-5; 12 nucleotides agree with TRBD2. The CDR3 is made up of 13 amino acids. Germline V gene data show CDR1 as DFQATT and CDR2 as SNEGSKA (reference sequence). Unmatched junction bases numbered 1, after V lost 3 bases and J lost 5 bases.